The T cell receptor beta chain under discussion was sequenced for a study of tumor-infiltrating lymphocytes in primary liver carcinoma. The overall study: Ranging in age from 30 to 69 years, the patients were men and women. Stage T1-T3 N0M0 and a size of about 4 to 10 cm characterized the tumors.

Germline trimming cut 6 bases from V and 4 bases from J; bases unmatched to any gene: 14. CDR3 length: 17 amino acids. The V gene's germline CDR1 is SGHAT and CDR2 FQNNGV. The study, taken as a whole, reports: Without sorting, CD4+ versus CD8+ T cell repertoires were not compared.

Germline DNA was also extracted, with blood RNA taken from unsorted whole blood. The authors collected around 4.3 milliliters of peripheral blood before surgery. The authors made TCR beta cDNA from 450 to 600 ng total RNA with a constant-region primer. Three rounds of nested multiplex PCR with slightly modified ARM-PCR produced TCR beta libraries. The first two PCR rounds, nine to ten cycles each, used TRBV1-TRBV30 forward primers and a C-beta reverse primer. TCRdb passed the multiplex PCR reads through MiXCR, listing each CDR3 protein once. Found here are some 200,000 distinct CDR3 sequences, less than 70% of them singletons; the top ten hold about 7.1%. To note about this clonotype: Its antigen is not identified.

This rearrangement joins TRBV11-2 to TRBJ2-3; the match to TRBD2 covers 9 bases. The specimen was peripheral blood. This sequence was found in a woman aged 55-69 years with primary liver carcinoma and hepatitis B virus infection. The CDR3 DNA reads as TGTGCCAGCAGACCGACTAGCGGAAACGCAGGGCCAGATACGCAGTATTTT. Translating gives CASRPTSGNAGPDTQYF.